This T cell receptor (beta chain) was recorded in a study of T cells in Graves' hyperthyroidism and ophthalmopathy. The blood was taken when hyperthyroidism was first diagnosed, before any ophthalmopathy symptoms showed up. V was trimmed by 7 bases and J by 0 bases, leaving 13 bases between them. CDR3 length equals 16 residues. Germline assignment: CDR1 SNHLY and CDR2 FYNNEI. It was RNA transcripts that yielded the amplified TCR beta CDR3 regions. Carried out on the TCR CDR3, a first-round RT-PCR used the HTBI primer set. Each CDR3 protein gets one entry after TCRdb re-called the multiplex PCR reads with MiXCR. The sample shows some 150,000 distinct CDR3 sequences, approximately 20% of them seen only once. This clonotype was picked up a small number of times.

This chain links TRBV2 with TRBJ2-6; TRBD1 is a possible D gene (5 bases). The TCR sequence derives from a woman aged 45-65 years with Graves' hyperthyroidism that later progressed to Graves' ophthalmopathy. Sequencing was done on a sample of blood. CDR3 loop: CASTPRTSSGANVLTF. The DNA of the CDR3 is TGTGCCAGCACCCCCCGGACAAGCTCTGGGGCCAACGTCCTGACTTTC.